The 6 T cell receptor beta chains below all came from one sample that was sequenced in a study of cytomegalovirus exposure and HLA in healthy donors. Use of 60 Vbeta and 13 Jbeta primers characterized the PCR. Assay used: immunoSEQ multiplex PCR; TCRdb lists only in-frame clones, some missing. The sample holds approximately 56,000 clones, about 71% seen once. Specimen: PBMCs. Source of these receptors: a woman between 45 and 60 years old in good health and CMV-seropositive.

The rearrangement links TRBV6-1 to TRBJ2-5; TRBD2 matches 10 bases. The CDR3 covers 15 residues. The trim removed 5 bases at V and 3 bases at J, leaving 6 bases unmatched. Germline lookup yields CDR1 MNHNS and CDR2 SASEGT. CDR3 loop: CASSPLAGAKETQYF. CDR3 coding DNA: TGTGCCAGCAGTCCGCTAGCGGGGGCCAAAGAGACCCAGTACTTC.

The chain links TRBV7-2 to TRBJ2-2; 8 bases match TRBD2. The junction had 7 bases not matched to a gene; V was cut back by 5 bases and J by 2 bases. The CDR3 runs to 16 residues. Looked up from germline, CDR1 is SGHTA and CDR2 is FQGNSA. The CDR3 reads CASSLSGTDNTGELFF. As DNA, the CDR3 is TGTGCCAGCAGCCTTAGCGGGACCGATAACACCGGGGAGCTGTTTTTT.

The rearrangement links TRBV7-3 to TRBJ2-2; 8 nucleotides agree with TRBD2. The CDR3 has 16 amino acids. Germline V gene sequence: CDR1 SGHTA, CDR2 FQGTGA. The ends lost 2 bases at V and 5 bases at J; junction bases unmatched: 7. Written as DNA, the CDR3 is TGTGCCAGCAGCTTATCAAGCGGGGGAACGACCGGGGAGCTGTTTTTT. Translation: CASSLSSGGTTGELFF.

This chain uses TRBV9 with TRBJ2-3; D might be TRBD2 (6 bases). The CDR3 covers 13 residues. Germline assignment: CDR1 SGDLS and CDR2 YYNGEE. The V and J ends lost 2 bases and 6 bases respectively, with 10 bases between them. DNA for the CDR3: TGTGCCAGCAGCGTCCGGGACTGGGATACGCAGTATTTT. Protein product: CASSVRDWDTQYF.

The table lists this clone with a few counts. J is TRBJ2-4 and V is TRBV7-9; D may be TRBD2 (6 bases). CDR3 length equals 14 residues. In germline, CDR1 is SEHNR, CDR2 FQNEAQ (reference sequence). Trimming shortened V by 3 bases and J by 6 bases, and 12 bases separated the two germline ends. The chain's CDR3 is CASSFGWDSNIQYF. The DNA for the CDR3 is TGTGCCAGCAGCTTCGGTTGGGACTCAAACATTCAGTACTTC.

V usage is TRBV7-8 and J usage is TRBJ2-5, with D perhaps TRBD2 (6 bases). The J call may be incorrect, as the DNA end agrees better with TRBJ2-7. Germline values: CDR1 SGHVS, CDR2 FQNEAQ. The CDR3 is made up of 15 amino acids. The CDR3, as DNA: TGTGCCAGCAGCTTAGGGCGGGGCGCCTCCTACGAGCAGTACTTC. Translated, it gives CASSLGRGASYEQYF.